This T cell receptor beta chain was recovered during a study of blood T cell repertoires in COVID-19. Study-level background: There were acute and convalescent COVID-19 samples, and they came from the United States, Italy and Spain. From T cells, B-cell-depleted T cells, or PBMCs came the material, which was cDNA or gDNA.

This CDR3 is 15 amino acids long. Trimming took 5 bases from V and 3 from J; bases not matched to a gene: 6. Germline V lookup: CDR1 SGHRS, CDR2 YFSETQ. Authors' analysis steps: Reference gene primer amplification in the assay estimated nucleated cell counts. TCRdb's copy holds only in-frame clones and misses some; the assay was immunoSEQ multiplex PCR. Clone size and V and J calls were adopted from that table, with D and trimming inferred from the DNA. The sample contains hundreds of thousands of clones, more than 75% of which appear only once. The sample taken for sequencing was peripheral blood. This TCR was sampled from a woman aged 18-29 years who had recovered from COVID-19. This chain uses TRBV5-1 with TRBJ2-1; TRBD2 aligns across 9 bases. The CDR3 spells CASRVTSGDYNEQFF. As DNA, the CDR3 is TGCGCCAGCAGGGTGACTAGCGGAGACTACAATGAGCAGTTCTTC.